These 16 T cell receptor beta chains were all obtained from the same sample, sequenced in a study of identical twins. TCRdb fed the 5' RACE reads into MiXCR, producing one record per CDR3 protein. The data show hundreds of thousands of distinct CDR3 sequences, with around a sixth seen just once and around 14% held by the top ten. Separately, the same data were catalogued under a study of T cells expressing NK-cell markers.

What was sequenced was PBMCs. These receptors were collected from a woman aged 18-29 years in good health.

This clonotype was counted a few times. The chain uses TRBV20-1 and TRBJ2-5; 12 bases are shared with TRBD2. Germline values: CDR1 DFQATT, CDR2 SNEGSKA (reference sequence). This CDR3 has 14 amino acids. The V gene end was trimmed by 6 bases and the J gene end by 5 bases; junction bases not matched to a gene: 7. The CDR3 DNA follows: TGCAGTGCCACTAGCGGGGGGCCCTCTGAGACCCAGTACTTC. It encodes CSATSGGPSETQYF.

The chain links TRBV3-1 to TRBJ2-5; D perhaps matches TRBD2 (6 bases). The CDR3 sequence is 15 residues long. Germline lookup yields CDR1 LGHDT and CDR2 YNNKEL (reference sequence). The ends were cut back, 0 bases at V and 5 bases at J, with 13 bases in the middle. This CDR3 reads CASSQEVQAGETQYF. CDR3 bases: TGTGCCAGCAGCCAAGAGGTCCAGGCGGGGGAGACCCAGTACTTC.

V gene TRBV19 combines with J gene TRBJ1-1, with TRBD1 as a possible D gene (5 bases). The V gene's germline CDR1 is LNHDA and CDR2 SQIVND (reference sequence). V lost 7 bases to trimming and J lost 3 bases, with 12 bases between them. This CDR3 is built from 13 residues. The CDR3 protein is CASTWDRYTEAFF. The CDR3 DNA reads TGTGCCAGTACCTGGGACCGTTACACTGAAGCTTTCTTT. The whole variable domain, filled in from reference TRBV19 and TRBJ1-1, reads DGGITQSPKYLFRKEGQNVTLSCEQNLNHDAMYWYRQDPGQGLRLIYYSQIVNDFQKGDIAEGYSVSREKKESFPLTVTSAQKNPTAFYLCASTWDRYTEAFFGQGTRLTVV.

In its sample, this clonotype was seen a few times. The V gene is TRBV10-2, the J gene TRBJ2-7, with a possible D match to TRBD1 (6 bases). CDR3 length equals 13 residues. Germline V gene sequence: CDR1 WSHSY, CDR2 SAAADI. V lost 10 bases and J lost 0, with 13 bases in between. This CDR3 reads CANGTSSSYEQYF. Written as DNA, the CDR3 is TGCGCCAACGGGACAAGCAGCTCCTACGAGCAGTACTTC.

This clonotype was detected many times. The chain couples TRBV30 to TRBJ2-3, with D unclear. V lost 5 bases and J 0 bases, leaving 9 bases between the germline ends. Germline V CDR1 and CDR2: GTSNPN, SVGIG (reference sequence). The CDR3 is 13 residues long. Here the CDR3 reads CAWEVSSTDTQYF. The CDR3 nucleotides read TGTGCCTGGGAAGTCAGTAGCACAGATACGCAGTATTTT.

Only a few counts were recorded for this clonotype. The V gene is TRBV20-1, the J gene TRBJ2-2, with 9 nucleotides matching TRBD1. V gave up 0 bases and J gave up 7 bases; unmatched junction bases: 3. Per germline, CDR1 DFQATT and CDR2 SNEGSKA (reference sequence). The CDR3 has 14 amino acids. This CDR3 is CSARDRGQGGELFF. CDR3 sequence (DNA): TGCAGTGCTAGAGACAGGGGACAGGGCGGGGAGCTGTTTTTT.

Only a few counts were recorded for this clonotype. The V call is TRBV12-3 or TRBV12-4, the J call TRBJ2-7; 7 bases align to TRBD2. The CDR3 loop spans 15 amino acids. V shed 3 bases, J shed 4 bases, and the junction held 9 bases outside the gene matches. CDR3 nucleotides: TGTGCCAGCAGTTTTGGGGTCGCGCGGGGGTACGAGCAGTACTTC. Protein sequence: CASSFGVARGYEQYF.

This clonotype was seen a few times. J is TRBJ2-1 and V is TRBV7-8, with 7 bases aligning to TRBD2. The V and J ends lost 5 bases and 0 bases, in that order; junction bases with no gene match: 7. Germline V lookup: CDR1 SGHVS, CDR2 FQNEAQ. The CDR3 is made up of 16 amino acids. This CDR3 reads CASSTIAGTSYNEQFF. The CDR3 DNA is TGTGCCAGCAGCACAATAGCGGGCACCTCCTACAATGAGCAGTTCTTC.

In nucleotides, the CDR3 is TGTGCCAGCAGCCAAGATGGGGCTGTCTACGAGCAGTACTTC. Residues: CASSQDGAVYEQYF. V is TRBV3-1 and J is TRBJ2-7; a weak D match, TRBD1 (5 bases). V was trimmed by 0 bases and J by 3 bases, leaving 9 bases between them. CDR3 size: 14 residues. CDR1 is LGHDT, CDR2 YNNKEL, per germline (reference sequence).

In its sample, this clonotype was seen many times. The chain uses TRBV7-9 and TRBJ2-7, with 12 bases identical to TRBD2. Per the germline V gene, CDR1 is SEHNR and CDR2 is FQNEAQ (reference sequence). The J segment lost 7 bases and the V segment lost 4 bases, leaving 11 bases of the junction unmatched. This CDR3 is 16 amino acids long. The CDR3 sequence: CASSYVPASGRGEQYF. The CDR3 coding sequence is TGTGCCAGCAGCTATGTCCCGGCTAGCGGGAGGGGGGAGCAGTACTTC.

This chain uses TRBV7-3 with TRBJ2-4; TRBD1 agrees at 9 bases. V dropped 5 bases and J dropped 7; count of bases not matched to a gene: 6. Per the germline V gene, CDR1 is SGHTA and CDR2 is FQGTGA. This CDR3 has 14 amino acids. The CDR3 coding sequence is TGTGCCAGCAGCCTTGGGACAGGGTGGAACATTCAGTACTTC. As protein: CASSLGTGWNIQYF.

In its sample, this clonotype was seen a few times. The rearrangement joins TRBV7-3 to TRBJ2-1, with 16 bases matching TRBD2. This CDR3 contains 18 residues. With 2 bases clipped from V and 1 base from J, the junction kept 2 bases outside the gene matches. Germline V gene data show CDR1 as SGHTA and CDR2 as FQGTGA. The CDR3 sequence: CASSLRGLAGGSYNEQFF. The DNA of the CDR3 is TGTGCCAGCAGCTTACGGGGACTAGCGGGGGGGTCCTACAATGAGCAGTTCTTC.

The chain joins TRBV5-1 to TRBJ2-7, with D uncertain. V gave up 1 base and J gave up 0 bases, with 14 bases separating them. Germline CDR1 is SGHRS and CDR2 is YFSETQ. CDR3 length equals 16 residues. The CDR3 DNA sequence: TGCGCCAGCAGCTTGAACGCCGGGCCCTACTCCTACGAGCAGTACTTC. Its protein is CASSLNAGPYSYEQYF.

This rearrangement joins TRBV6-1 to TRBJ2-7; a weak D match, TRBD2 (5 bases). The CDR3 loop spans 15 amino acids. Germline loops: CDR1 MNHNS, CDR2 SASEGT. With 8 bases removed from V and 5 bases from J, the gap between germline ends came to 22 bases. In nucleotides, the CDR3 is TGTGCCAGCTACTCACCGGGATCAGGCTTCCACGAGCAGTACTTC. Its translation is CASYSPGSGFHEQYF.

The chain is built from TRBV6-1 and TRBJ2-6; D gene ambiguous. Trimming removed 6 bases from V and 2 bases from J, with 8 bases in between. Germline assignment: CDR1 MNHNS and CDR2 SASEGT. The CDR3 is made up of 14 amino acids. CDR3 in amino acids: CASRGITGANVLTF. CDR3 nucleotide sequence: TGTGCCAGCAGAGGAATCACTGGGGCCAACGTCCTGACTTTC.

The J gene is TRBJ2-5, the V gene TRBV6-1; 9 bases match TRBD1. Unmatched junction bases numbered 3, after V lost 6 bases and J lost 4 bases. This CDR3 comprises 13 residues. Germline values: CDR1 MNHNS, CDR2 SASEGT. DNA of the CDR3: TGTGCCAGCAGGGACAGGGGAGGAGAGACCCAGTACTTC. Its translation is CASRDRGGETQYF.